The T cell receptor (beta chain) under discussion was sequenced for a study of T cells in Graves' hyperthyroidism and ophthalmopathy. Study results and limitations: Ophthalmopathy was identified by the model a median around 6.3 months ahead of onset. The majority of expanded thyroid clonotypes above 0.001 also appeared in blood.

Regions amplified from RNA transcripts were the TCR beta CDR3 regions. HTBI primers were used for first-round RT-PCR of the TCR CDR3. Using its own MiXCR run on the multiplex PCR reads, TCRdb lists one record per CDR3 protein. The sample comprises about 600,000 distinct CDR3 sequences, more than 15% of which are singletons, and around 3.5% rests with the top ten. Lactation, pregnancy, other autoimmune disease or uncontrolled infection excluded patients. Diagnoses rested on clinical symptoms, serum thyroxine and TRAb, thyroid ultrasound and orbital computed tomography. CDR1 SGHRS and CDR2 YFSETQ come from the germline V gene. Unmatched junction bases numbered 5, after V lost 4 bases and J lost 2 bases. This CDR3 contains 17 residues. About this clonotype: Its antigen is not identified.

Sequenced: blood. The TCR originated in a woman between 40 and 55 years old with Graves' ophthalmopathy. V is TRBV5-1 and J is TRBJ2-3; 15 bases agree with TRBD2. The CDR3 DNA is TGCGCCAGCAGCCAACGGACTAGCGGGGGGGCCACAGATACGCAGTATTTT. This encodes CASSQRTSGGATDTQYF.